What follows are 13 T cell receptor beta chains derived from one specimen sequenced in a study of T cell responses to AZD1222 COVID-19 vaccine. Here immunoSEQ multiplex PCR was the method, and the copy in TCRdb shows in-frame clones only, minus some. The sample lists 100,000 or so clones; roughly 86% were seen once. The sample in question was peripheral blood, obtained on day 0 of MenACWY control vaccination. The receptors stem from an adult in good health.

The chain combines TRBV5-4 with TRBJ1-4; D not resolved. CDR3 size: 13 residues. Trimming shortened V by 0 bases and J by 7 bases, and 7 bases separated the two germline ends. Looked up from germline, CDR1 is SGHNT and CDR2 is YYREEE (reference sequence). CDR3 sequence: CASSLVVGEKLFF. CDR3 sequence (DNA): TGTGCCAGCAGCTTGGTGGTCGGTGAAAAACTGTTTTTT.

The V and J genes are TRBV5-1 and TRBJ1-1, with a possible D match to TRBD1 (5 bases). The CDR3 is 14 residues long. Deletions cut 4 bases from V and 1 base from J, with 11 bases between. From germline, CDR1 is SGHRS and CDR2 YFSETQ. The CDR3 DNA reads as TGCGCCAGCAGCCCTTGGGGGAGGAACACTGAAGCTTTCTTT. Amino acid sequence: CASSPWGRNTEAFF.

The gene calls are TRBV5-1 and TRBJ2-5, with TRBD1 matching 9 bases. V lost 6 bases and J lost 5; bases outside the gene matches: 11. The CDR3 length is 15 residues. Looked up from germline, CDR1 is SGHRS and CDR2 is YFSETQ. The CDR3 loop is CASTPGTGPSETQYF. Here the CDR3 DNA reads TGCGCCAGCACGCCGGGGACAGGGCCTTCGGAGACCCAGTACTTC.

The chain joins TRBV6-1 to TRBJ2-7; 10 bases are a match to TRBD1. The CDR3 loop spans 16 amino acids. The V segment lost 4 bases and the J segment 3 bases; nucleotides outside the gene matches: 9. The germline V gene encodes CDR1 MNHNS and CDR2 SASEGT. The CDR3 DNA reads as TGTGCCAGCAGTGCCCGACAGGGGGCCCGATTCTACGAGCAGTACTTC. It yields the protein CASSARQGARFYEQYF.

The genes are TRBV30 and TRBJ1-3, with a tentative D call TRBD1 (5 bases). The length of the CDR3 is 13 residues. CDR1 is GTSNPN, CDR2 SVGIG, per germline (reference sequence). V was trimmed by 4 bases and J by 2 bases, leaving 9 bases between them. CDR3 sequence (DNA): TGTGCCTGGATTAGGGGAACTGGAAACACCATATATTTT. Translation gives CAWIRGTGNTIYF.

CDR3 nucleotides: TGTGCCAGCAGTTCGGGCCTCAATCAGCCCCAGCATTTT. This sequence encodes CASSSGLNQPQHF. The rearrangement joins TRBV27 to TRBJ1-5; D unresolved. V lost 4 bases to trimming and J lost 3 bases, with 7 bases between them. The CDR3 consists of 13 residues. Germline CDR1 reads MNHEY; CDR2 reads SMNVEV (reference sequence).

The chain is built from TRBV5-5 and TRBJ1-5; D remains ambiguous. Trimming removed 4 bases from V and 11 bases from J, with 19 bases in between. The germline CDR1 and CDR2 sequences are SGHKS and YYEKEE (reference sequence). The CDR3 is made up of 14 amino acids. CDR3 bases: TGTGCCAGCAGCATAACGTTCGCCGGGAGGGCCCAGCATTTT. Protein: CASSITFAGRAQHF. Filled out from reference TRBV5-5 and TRBJ1-5, the complete variable domain reads DAGVTQSPTHLIKTRGQQVTLRCSPISGHKSVSWYQQVLGQGPQFIFQYYEKEERGRGNFPDRFSARQFPNYSSELNVNALLLGDSALYLCASSITFAGRAQHFGDGTRLSIL.

This sequence joins TRBV27 and TRBJ2-5; D may correspond to TRBD1 or TRBD2 (5 bases each). This CDR3 is built from 12 residues. V was clipped by 8 bases and J by 2 bases, with 9 bases between them. Germline CDR1 and CDR2: MNHEY and SMNVEV (reference sequence). The CDR3 DNA is TGTGCCAGCCGGGGCAAACAAGAGACCCAGTACTTC. This encodes CASRGKQETQYF.

This sequence joins TRBV10-3 and TRBJ1-1; 7 bases match TRBD1. The germline V gene has CDR1 ENHRY and CDR2 SYGVKD. Unmatched junction bases numbered 10, after V lost 5 bases and J lost 1 base. The CDR3 sequence is 16 residues long. The CDR3 DNA reads as TGTGCCATCAGTAACCGGGACAGTTGGAAGAACACTGAAGCTTTCTTT. The encoded protein is CAISNRDSWKNTEAFF.

The rearrangement uses TRBV28 and TRBJ1-1; unclear D gene. V lost 5 bases and J 0 bases, leaving 4 bases between the germline ends. Germline CDR1 and CDR2: MDHEN and SYDVKM. This CDR3 has 12 residues. The CDR3 sequence: CASSLLNTEAFF. Written as DNA, the CDR3 is TGTGCCAGCAGTCTACTGAACACTGAAGCTTTCTTT.

The J gene is TRBJ2-7, the V gene TRBV28; 9 nucleotides line up with TRBD2. After removal of 6 bases from V and 1 base from J, the junction contained 13 bases not matched to a gene. Germline V gene sequence: CDR1 MDHEN, CDR2 SYDVKM. The CDR3 has 17 residues. The CDR3 loop is CASSWLLAGGESYEQYF. The CDR3 bases are TGTGCCAGCAGCTGGCTCCTGGCGGGGGGGGAATCCTACGAGCAGTACTTC. The full variable domain, rest sourced from reference TRBV28 and TRBJ2-7, is DVKVTQSSRYLVKRTGEKVFLECVQDMDHENMFWYRQDPGLGLRLIYFSYDVKMKEKGDIPEGYSVSREKKERFSLILESASTNQTSMYLCASSWLLAGGESYEQYFGPGTRLTVT.

This sequence joins TRBV7-2 and TRBJ2-3; TRBD2 agrees at 8 bases. The CDR3 totals 15 residues. The junction had 4 bases not matched to a gene; V was cut back by 1 base and J by 4 bases. Germline assignment: CDR1 SGHTA and CDR2 FQGNSA. CDR3 DNA: TGTGCCAGCAGCTTAGTGGGACTAGGTGCAGATACGCAGTATTTT. Encoded protein: CASSLVGLGADTQYF.

The chain is built from TRBV6-4 and TRBJ1-5; TRBD1 is a possible D gene (5 bases). The germline V gene has CDR1 MRHNA and CDR2 SNTAGT. Deletions cut 6 bases from V and 7 bases from J, with 13 bases between. This CDR3 spans 13 amino acids. CDR3: CASSPEEGQPQHF. CDR3 nucleotide sequence: TGTGCCAGCAGCCCCGAGGAGGGGCAGCCCCAGCATTTT.